These T cell receptor beta chains were read from a single sample in a study of cytomegalovirus exposure and HLA in healthy donors. Data came from immunoSEQ multiplex PCR; TCRdb stores just in-frame clones and leaves some out. The sample yields about 90,000 clones, about 70% seen once. Material for sequencing was PBMCs. The origin of the receptors is a man younger than 40 in good health and CMV-seronegative. Each CDR3 is given with its conserved first and last residue. A D gene is named only where the DNA matches it firmly. A row's size may be missing; if present it is once, few, many or a size class.

D,length,size,J,V,CDR3,DNA
TRBD2,15,-,TRBJ2-3,TRBV18,CASSSLAGDTDTQYF,TGTGCCAGCTCATCACTAGCGGGAGACACAGATACGCAGTATTTT
-,14,once,TRBJ2-7,TRBV27,CASSFEGDPYEQYF,TGTGCCAGCAGTTTCGAGGGCGACCCCTACGAGCAGTACTTC
-,14,-,TRBJ2-1,TRBV11-2,CASSLVVPHNEQFF,TGTGCCAGCAGCTTAGTAGTGCCCCACAATGAGCAGTTCTTC
TRBD1,15,-,TRBJ1-1,TRBV11-2,CASSLAGQGNTEAFF,TGTGCCAGCAGCTTAGCGGGACAGGGGAACACTGAAGCTTTCTTT
TRBD1,16,-,TRBJ1-5,TRBV28,CASSFFRDRLNQPQHF,TGTGCCAGCAGTTTCTTCCGGGACAGACTCAATCAGCCCCAGCATTTT
-,14,once,TRBJ1-3,TRBV28,CASSRGGSGNTIYF,TGTGCCAGCAGCCGGGGGGGCTCTGGAAACACCATATATTTT
TRBD1,13,-,TRBJ1-1,TRBV5-1,CASSLQGATEAFF,TGCGCCAGCAGCTTACAGGGGGCTACTGAAGCTTTCTTT
TRBD1,17,few,TRBJ2-2,TRBV28,CASRPAPRDSNTGELFF,TGTGCCAGCAGGCCTGCCCCGAGGGACAGCAACACCGGGGAGCTGTTTTTT
-,15,-,TRBJ1-1,TRBV28,CASSLTRGFGTEAFF,TGTGCCAGCAGTTTAACCCGGGGGTTCGGGACTGAAGCTTTCTTT
-,10,few,TRBJ2-7,TRBV30,CAWTPYEQYF,TGTGCCTGGACCCCTTACGAGCAGTACTTC
TRBD1,16,-,TRBJ1-5,TRBV19,CATARDRGFSGQPQHF,TGTGCCACCGCCCGGGACAGGGGATTCAGTGGTCAGCCCCAGCATTTT
-,13,-,TRBJ2-2,TRBV6-5,CASIQPPGRELFF,TGTGCCAGCATTCAACCGCCAGGGAGGGAGCTGTTTTTT
TRBD2,16,-,TRBJ2-5,TRBV7-8,CASRYSGGVQGETQYF,TGTGCCAGCCGCTATAGCGGGGGGGTCCAAGGGGAGACCCAGTACTTC
TRBD2,13,-,TRBJ2-7,TRBV19,CASHIAGSYEQYF,TGTGCCAGTCACATAGCGGGATCCTACGAGCAGTACTTC
-,12,-,TRBJ2-3,TRBV5-5,CASSISADTQYF,TGTGCCAGCAGCATTAGTGCAGATACGCAGTATTTT
-,13,once,TRBJ1-5,TRBV15,CATSRAINQPQHF,TGTGCCACCAGCAGAGCTATCAATCAGCCCCAGCATTTT
-,16,-,TRBJ2-3,TRBV4-2,CARSSTTGGGPDTQYF,TGTGCCCGCAGCAGCACTACAGGGGGAGGGCCAGATACGCAGTATTTT
-,14,-,TRBJ1-1,TRBV10-3,CAISEDRISAEAFF,TGTGCCATCAGTGAGGACAGGATCTCCGCTGAAGCTTTCTTT
-,14,-,TRBJ2-3,TRBV5-1,CASSLGGHTDTQYF,TGCGCCAGCAGCTTAGGTGGGCACACAGATACGCAGTATTTT
-,12,-,TRBJ2-3,TRBV13,CASSFVADTQYF,TGTGCCAGCAGCTTCGTTGCAGATACGCAGTATTTT
-,15,-,TRBJ1-4,TRBV12-5,CASGSGQIMGEKLFF,TGTGCTAGTGGTTCCGGACAAATCATGGGGGAAAAACTGTTTTTT
-,12,-,TRBJ1-1,TRBV5-1,CASSIMGPEAFF,TGCGCCAGCAGCATAATGGGGCCTGAAGCTTTCTTT
-,15,-,TRBJ1-5,TRBV28,CASSSLLRIDQPQHF,TGTGCCAGCAGTTCCCTACTACGGATCGATCAGCCCCAGCATTTT
-,13,-,TRBJ1-1,TRBV30,CAWSVQGNTEAFF,TGTGCCTGGAGTGTACAGGGGAACACTGAAGCTTTCTTT
TRBD1,16,-,TRBJ2-1,TRBV6-4,CASSDRDRGEENEQFF,TGTGCCAGCAGTGACCGGGACAGGGGGGAAGAAAATGAGCAGTTCTTC
-,12,few,TRBJ1-2,TRBV5-1,CASGTELRGYPF,TGCGCCAGCGGCACGGAGTTAAGAGGCTACCCCTTC
-,16,few,TRBJ1-4,TRBV4-3,CASSHLDRTNVRKLFF,TGCGCCAGCAGCCATCTCGACAGAACGAATGTCCGAAAACTGTTTTTT
-,13,-,TRBJ2-7,TRBV27,CASSLVGGDEQYF,TGTGCCAGCAGCTTGGTGGGGGGAGACGAGCAGTACTTC
-,14,-,TRBJ1-6,TRBV19,CASMGQDYNSPLHF,TGTGCCAGTATGGGGCAGGACTATAATTCACCCCTCCACTTT
-,13,-,TRBJ2-3,TRBV7-9,CAAGKQRTDTQYF,TGTGCCGCGGGAAAACAGCGCACAGATACGCAGTATTTT
TRBD2,14,-,TRBJ2-2,TRBV6-5,CASISGGAAGELFF,TGTGCCAGCATTAGCGGGGGGGCTGCCGGGGAGCTGTTTTTT